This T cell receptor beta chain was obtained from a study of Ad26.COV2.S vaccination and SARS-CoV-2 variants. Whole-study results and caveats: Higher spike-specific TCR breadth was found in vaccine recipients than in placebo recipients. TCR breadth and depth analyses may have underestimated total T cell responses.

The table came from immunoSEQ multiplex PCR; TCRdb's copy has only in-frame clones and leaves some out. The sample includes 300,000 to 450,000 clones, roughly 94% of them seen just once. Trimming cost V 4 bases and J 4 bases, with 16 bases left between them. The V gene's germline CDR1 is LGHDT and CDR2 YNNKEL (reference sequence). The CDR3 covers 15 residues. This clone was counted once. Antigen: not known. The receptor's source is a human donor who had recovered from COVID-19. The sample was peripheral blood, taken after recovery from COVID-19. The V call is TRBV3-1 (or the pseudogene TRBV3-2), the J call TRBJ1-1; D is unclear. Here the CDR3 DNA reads TGTGCCAGCAGCCGAGACAACGACCCGGGCACTGAAGCTTTCTTT. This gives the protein CASSRDNDPGTEAFF.